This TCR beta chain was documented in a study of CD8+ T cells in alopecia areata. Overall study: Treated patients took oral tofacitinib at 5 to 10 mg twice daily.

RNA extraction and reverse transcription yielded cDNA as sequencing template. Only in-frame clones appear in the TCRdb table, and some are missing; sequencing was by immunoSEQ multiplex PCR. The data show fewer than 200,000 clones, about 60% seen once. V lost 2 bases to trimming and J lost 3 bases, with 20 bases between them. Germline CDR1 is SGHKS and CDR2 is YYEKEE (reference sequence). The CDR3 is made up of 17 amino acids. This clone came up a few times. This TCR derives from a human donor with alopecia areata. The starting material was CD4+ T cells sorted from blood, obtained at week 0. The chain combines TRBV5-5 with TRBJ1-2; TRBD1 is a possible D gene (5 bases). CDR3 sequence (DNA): TGTGCCAGCAGCTTCAGAGGGGATAATCTGATATACTATGGCTACACCTTC. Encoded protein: CASSFRGDNLIYYGYTF.